This TCR beta chain was captured by sequencing in a study of blood T cells in healthy people across ages. The V segment lost 5 bases and the J segment 4 bases; nucleotides outside the gene matches: 12. This CDR3 is built from 16 residues. CDR1 is MNHEY and CDR2 is SVGEGT in the germline V gene. This clonotype was counted ten times or more. A second about 7 to 11 cycle PCR used barcoded and J-beta primers. MiXCR, run by TCRdb on the 5' RACE reads, gives a single entry per CDR3 protein. This sample has 700,000 or so distinct CDR3 sequences; approximately 40% occur once, and the top ten carry about 30%. J is TRBJ2-7 and V is TRBV6-2 or TRBV6-3; 9 bases align to TRBD2. Sequencing input: blood. The clonotype was recovered from a man older than 75 in good health. The CDR3, as DNA: TGTGCCAGCAGTCGACCGCGTAGCGGGGGAACTTACGAGCAGTACTTC. Amino acid sequence: CASSRPRSGGTYEQYF.